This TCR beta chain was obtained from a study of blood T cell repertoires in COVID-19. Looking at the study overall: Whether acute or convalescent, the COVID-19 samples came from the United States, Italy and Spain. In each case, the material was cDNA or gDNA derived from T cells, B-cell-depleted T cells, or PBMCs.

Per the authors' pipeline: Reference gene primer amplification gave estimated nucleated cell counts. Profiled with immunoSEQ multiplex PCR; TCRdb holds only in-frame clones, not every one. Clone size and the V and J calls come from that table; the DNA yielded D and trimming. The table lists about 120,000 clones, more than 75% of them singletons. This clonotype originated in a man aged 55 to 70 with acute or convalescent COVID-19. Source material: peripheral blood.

In DNA, the CDR3 is TGTGCCACCAGCCCACGAGGGGGGGGCACCTACGAGCAGTACTTC. Its translation is CATSPRGGGTYEQYF. This chain joins TRBV15 and TRBJ2-7; D is possibly TRBD2 (7 bases). The CDR3 runs to 15 residues. Trimming removed 5 bases at V and 2 bases at J, with 16 bases between. Germline V gene data show CDR1 as LNHNV and CDR2 as YYDKDF (reference sequence). The whole variable domain, filled in from reference TRBV15 and TRBJ2-7, reads DAMVIQNPRYQVTQFGKPVTLSCSQTLNHNVMYWYQQKSSQAPKLLFHYYDKDFNNEADTPDNFQSRRPNTSFCFLDIRSPGLGDTAMYLCATSPRGGGTYEQYFGPGTRLTVT.